These 17 T cell receptor beta chains were sequenced from one sample in a study of T cell responses to AZD1222 COVID-19 vaccine. Assay used: immunoSEQ multiplex PCR; TCRdb lists only in-frame clones, some missing. Among approximately 100,000 clones listed, roughly nine tenths were seen once. Material: peripheral blood, obtained on day 0 of AZD1222 vaccination. These receptor sequences come from an adult in good health.

Details on this clone: A junction end diverges from the germline sequence, so it may reflect a read error. J is TRBJ2-2 and V is TRBV13; D is unclear. The germline gives CDR1 PRHDT, CDR2 FYEKMQ (reference sequence). This CDR3 has 12 amino acids. CDR3 region: CASSVNNGELFF. CDR3 coding DNA: TGTGCCAGCAGCGTAAACAACGGGGAGCTGTTTTTT.

The gene calls are TRBV6-5 and TRBJ1-1; D gene ambiguous. Germline V gene lookup returns CDR1 MNHEY and CDR2 SVGAGI. The CDR3 is 12 amino acids. The V and J ends lost 7 bases and 0 bases respectively, with 6 bases between them. The CDR3 sequence: CASMPMNTEAFF. In DNA form, the CDR3 reads TGTGCCAGCATGCCCATGAACACTGAAGCTTTCTTT.

This clone appeared a few times. CDR3 residues: CASSQGGRLADTQYF. The DNA of the CDR3 is TGTGCCAGCAGCCAAGGCGGGAGGCTCGCCGATACGCAGTATTTT. The chain joins TRBV14 to TRBJ2-3, with 8 positions matching TRBD2. The CDR3 has 15 amino acids. Germline-derived CDR1 and CDR2 are SGHDN and FVKESK. Trimming at V came to 1 base and at J to 6 bases, leaving 6 bases not matched to a gene.

The sample holds one count of this clone. The chain recombines TRBV5-1 with TRBJ1-3, with D unresolved. The CDR3 spans 16 residues. Trimming left V 4 bases short and J 0 bases short, with 14 bases between. Germline V gene lookup returns CDR1 SGHRS and CDR2 YFSETQ. CDR3 sequence reads: CASSPTGLDSGNTIYF. The CDR3 bases are TGCGCCAGCAGCCCGACCGGCCTGGACTCTGGAAACACCATATATTTT.

The V call is TRBV13, the J call TRBJ1-4; 7 bases line up with TRBD1. The length of the CDR3 is 14 residues. Germline CDR1 is PRHDT and CDR2 is FYEKMQ (reference sequence). V dropped 4 bases and J dropped 3; count of bases not matched to a gene: 2. The CDR3 region is CASSSQGSNEKLFF. CDR3 bases: TGTGCCAGCAGCTCACAGGGGTCTAATGAAAAACTGTTTTTT.

V is TRBV27 and J is TRBJ1-1; D is undetermined. There are 14 residues in the CDR3. The V and J ends lost 3 bases and 1 base respectively, with 9 bases between them. CDR1 is MNHEY and CDR2 is SMNVEV in the germline V gene (reference sequence). As DNA, the CDR3 is TGTGCCAGCAGTTTGGGGTTGGCGAACACTGAAGCTTTCTTT. Its translation: CASSLGLANTEAFF.

In this sample, this clone turned up once. This chain joins TRBV18 and TRBJ1-6; tentative D call: TRBD1 (5 bases). This CDR3 is 15 amino acids long. The ends were cut back, 5 bases at V and 6 bases at J, with 14 bases in the middle. CDR1 is KGHSH, CDR2 LQKENI, per germline. The CDR3 DNA reads as TGTGCCAGCTCATCCAGTGGACAAATTAATTCACCCCTCCACTTT. This codes for CASSSSGQINSPLHF.

The chain carries TRBV6-4 and TRBJ1-1; D remains ambiguous. Germline CDR1 is MRHNA and CDR2 is SNTAGT. V lost 2 bases to trimming and J lost 4 bases, with 8 bases between them. The CDR3 totals 13 residues. CDR3: CASSDRRATEAFF. The DNA for the CDR3 is TGTGCCAGCAGTGACAGGCGTGCCACTGAAGCTTTCTTT.

The chain combines TRBV6-2 or TRBV6-3 with TRBJ1-6, with 7 bases fitting TRBD1. The CDR3 consists of 15 residues. Per the germline V gene, CDR1 is MNHEY and CDR2 is SVGEGT. The V segment lost 5 bases and the J segment 5 bases; nucleotides outside the gene matches: 6. The DNA of the CDR3 is TGTGCCAGCAGTAGCCAGGGGGGAAATAATTCACCCCTCCACTTT. Translation gives CASSSQGGNNSPLHF.

The chain recombines TRBV5-1 with TRBJ2-2, with TRBD2 matching 7 bases. The CDR3 extends over 17 amino acids. The V gene's germline CDR1 is SGHRS and CDR2 YFSETQ. The V gene end was trimmed by 2 bases and the J gene end by 4 bases; junction bases not matched to a gene: 11. The CDR3 reads CASSLNPTSARTGELFF. In DNA form, the CDR3 reads TGCGCCAGCAGCTTAAACCCTACTAGCGCACGCACCGGGGAGCTGTTTTTT.

The rearrangement uses TRBV5-1 and TRBJ2-2, with 12 nucleotides matching TRBD2. Germline CDR1 reads SGHRS; CDR2 reads YFSETQ. J gave up 6 bases and V 5 bases, and 8 bases lay outside the gene matches. The CDR3 spans 16 residues. Here the CDR3 DNA reads TGCGCCAGCAGTCCACTAGCGGGGGGACCTCCCGGGGAGCTGTTTTTT. Translated: CASSPLAGGPPGELFF.

The chain has TRBV6-5 and TRBJ2-7; D is uncertain. V was pared by 5 bases and J by 3 bases, with 11 bases between. This CDR3 has 13 residues. The germline V gene encodes CDR1 MNHEY and CDR2 SVGAGI. The CDR3 DNA sequence: TGTGCCAGCAGTAGACACAACGACTACGAGCAGTACTTC. It translates to CASSRHNDYEQYF.

The chain carries TRBV5-6 and TRBJ2-5, with a tentative D call TRBD1 (6 bases). Trimming stripped 5 bases from V and 2 bases from J, with 10 bases between. This CDR3 has 13 amino acids. Germline values: CDR1 SGHDT, CDR2 YYEEEE. CDR3 amino acids: CASRMTGQETQYF. CDR3 nucleotides: TGTGCCAGCAGGATGACAGGTCAAGAGACCCAGTACTTC.

The rearrangement joins TRBV24-1 to TRBJ2-3, with D perhaps matching TRBD2 (5 bases). The CDR3 extends over 13 amino acids. The germline gives CDR1 KGHDR, CDR2 SFDVKD. V lost 2 bases to trimming and J lost 6 bases, with 8 bases between them. In nucleotides, the CDR3 is TGTGCCACCAGTGATTCCCCGGGGGATACGCAGTATTTT. Its protein is CATSDSPGDTQYF.

This clone has only one observation. The chain is built from TRBV21-1 and TRBJ1-1; TRBD1 reflects the table's D call only, with no check against the DNA. TRBV21-1 is classified as a pseudogene. This CDR3 is 14 amino acids long. This CDR3 reads CASSLNPQNSGAFF. CDR3 DNA sequence: TGTGCCAGCAGCTTAAATCCTCAGAACAGTGGAGCTTTCTTT.

This clone was picked up a small number of times. The genes are TRBV7-9 and TRBJ2-2; TRBD2 aligns across 10 bases. With 3 bases clipped from V and 6 bases from J, the junction kept 7 bases outside the gene matches. This CDR3 has 16 amino acids. CDR1 is SEHNR and CDR2 is FQNEAQ in the germline V gene (reference sequence). The CDR3 protein is CASSFLAGAGSGELFF. The DNA of the CDR3 is TGTGCCAGCAGCTTTCTAGCGGGAGCAGGTTCCGGGGAGCTGTTTTTT.

V and J are TRBV30 and TRBJ1-4; no firm D call. The CDR3 runs 18 residues. Germline lookup yields CDR1 GTSNPN and CDR2 SVGIG (reference sequence). Deletions cut 1 base from V and 7 bases from J, with 25 bases between. In DNA form, the CDR3 reads TGTGCCTGGAGTGACCTATGGGCCAGAACCGGCCCCGTTGAAAAACTGTTTTTT. It yields the protein CAWSDLWARTGPVEKLFF.